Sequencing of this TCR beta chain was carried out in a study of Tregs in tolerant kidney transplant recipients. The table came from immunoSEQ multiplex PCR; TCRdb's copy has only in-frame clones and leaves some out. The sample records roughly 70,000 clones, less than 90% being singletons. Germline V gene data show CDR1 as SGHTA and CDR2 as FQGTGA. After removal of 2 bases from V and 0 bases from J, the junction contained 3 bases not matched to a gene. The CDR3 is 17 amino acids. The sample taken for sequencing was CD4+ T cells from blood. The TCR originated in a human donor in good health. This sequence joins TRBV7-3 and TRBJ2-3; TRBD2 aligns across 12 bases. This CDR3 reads CASSLLAGGISTDTQYF. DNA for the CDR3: TGTGCCAGCAGCTTACTAGCGGGGGGGATTAGCACAGATACGCAGTATTTT.